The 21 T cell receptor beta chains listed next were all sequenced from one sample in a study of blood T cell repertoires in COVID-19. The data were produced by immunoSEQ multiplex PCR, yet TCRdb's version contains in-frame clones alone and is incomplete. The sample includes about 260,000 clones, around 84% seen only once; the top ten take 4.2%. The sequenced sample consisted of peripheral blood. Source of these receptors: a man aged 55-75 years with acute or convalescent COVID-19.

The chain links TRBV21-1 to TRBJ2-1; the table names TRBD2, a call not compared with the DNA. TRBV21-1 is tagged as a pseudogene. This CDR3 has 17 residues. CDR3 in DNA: TGTGCCAGCAGCAAAGGGCGGGGCGATCGGGGACACAATGAGCAGTTCTTC. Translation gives CASSKGRGDRGHNEQFF.

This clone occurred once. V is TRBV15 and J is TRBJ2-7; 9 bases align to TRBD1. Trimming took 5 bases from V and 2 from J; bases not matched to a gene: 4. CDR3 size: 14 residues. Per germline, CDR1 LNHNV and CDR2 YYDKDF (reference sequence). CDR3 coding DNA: TGTGCCACCAGCCCGGGACAGGGAACCTACGAGCAGTACTTC. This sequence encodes CATSPGQGTYEQYF. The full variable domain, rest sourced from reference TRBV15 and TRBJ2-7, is DAMVIQNPRYQVTQFGKPVTLSCSQTLNHNVMYWYQQKSSQAPKLLFHYYDKDFNNEADTPDNFQSRRPNTSFCFLDIRSPGLGDTAMYLCATSPGQGTYEQYFGPGTRLTVT.

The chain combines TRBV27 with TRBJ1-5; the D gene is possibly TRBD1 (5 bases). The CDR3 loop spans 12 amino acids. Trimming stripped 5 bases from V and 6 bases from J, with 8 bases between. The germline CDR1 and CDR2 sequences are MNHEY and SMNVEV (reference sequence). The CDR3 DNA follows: TGTGCCAGCAGTGGGGGGTCTCAGCCCCAGCATTTT. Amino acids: CASSGGSQPQHF.

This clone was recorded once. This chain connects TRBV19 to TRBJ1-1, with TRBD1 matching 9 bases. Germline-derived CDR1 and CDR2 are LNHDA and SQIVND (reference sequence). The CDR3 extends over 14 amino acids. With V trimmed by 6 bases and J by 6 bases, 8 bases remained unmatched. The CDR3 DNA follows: TGTGCCAGTAGCCCGGACAGGGGAGGTCCTGAAGCTTTCTTT. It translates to CASSPDRGGPEAFF.

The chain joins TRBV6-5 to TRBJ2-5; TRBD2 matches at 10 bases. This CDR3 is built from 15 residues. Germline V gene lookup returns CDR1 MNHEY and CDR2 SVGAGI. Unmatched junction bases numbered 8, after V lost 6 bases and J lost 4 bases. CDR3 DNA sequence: TGTGCCAGCAGCCCAAGCGGGGGGGCCGGAGAGACCCAGTACTTC. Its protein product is CASSPSGGAGETQYF.

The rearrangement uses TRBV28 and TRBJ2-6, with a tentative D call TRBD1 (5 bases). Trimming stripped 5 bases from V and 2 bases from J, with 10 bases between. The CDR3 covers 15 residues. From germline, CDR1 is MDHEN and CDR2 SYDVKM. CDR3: CASSQTRAGANVLTF. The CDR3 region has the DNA TGTGCCAGCAGTCAGACCAGGGCTGGGGCCAACGTCCTGACTTTC.

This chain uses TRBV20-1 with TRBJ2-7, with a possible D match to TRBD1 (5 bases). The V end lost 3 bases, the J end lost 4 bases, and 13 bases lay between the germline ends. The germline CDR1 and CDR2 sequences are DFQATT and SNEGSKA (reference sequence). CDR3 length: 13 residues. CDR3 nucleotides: TGCAGTGCTAGTTCTGGGGCCCCTTACGAGCAGTACTTC. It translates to CSASSGAPYEQYF.

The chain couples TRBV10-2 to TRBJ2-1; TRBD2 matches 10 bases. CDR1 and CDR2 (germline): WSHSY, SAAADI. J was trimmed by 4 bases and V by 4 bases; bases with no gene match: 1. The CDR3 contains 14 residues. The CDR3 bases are TGCGCCAGCAGTGTTAGCGGGGGGTACAATGAGCAGTTCTTC. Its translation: CASSVSGGYNEQFF.

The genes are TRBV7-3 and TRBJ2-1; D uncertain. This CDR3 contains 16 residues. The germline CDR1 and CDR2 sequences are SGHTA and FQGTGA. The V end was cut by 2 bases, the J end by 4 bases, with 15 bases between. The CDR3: CASSLLGSPTYNEQFF. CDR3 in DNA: TGTGCCAGCAGCTTACTAGGCTCCCCGACTTACAATGAGCAGTTCTTC.

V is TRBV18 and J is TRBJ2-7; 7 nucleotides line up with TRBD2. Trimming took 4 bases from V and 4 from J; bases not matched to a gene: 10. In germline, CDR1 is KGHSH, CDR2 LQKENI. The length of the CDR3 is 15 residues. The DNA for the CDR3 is TGTGCCAGCTCACTACGACCGGGCGGGGGATACGAGCAGTACTTC. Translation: CASSLRPGGGYEQYF.

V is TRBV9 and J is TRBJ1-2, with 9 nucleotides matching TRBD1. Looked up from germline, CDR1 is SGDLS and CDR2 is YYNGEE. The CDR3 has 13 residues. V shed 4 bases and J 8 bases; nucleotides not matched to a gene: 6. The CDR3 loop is CASSLTGGRGYTF. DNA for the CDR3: TGTGCCAGCAGCCTCACAGGGGGCAGGGGCTACACCTTC.

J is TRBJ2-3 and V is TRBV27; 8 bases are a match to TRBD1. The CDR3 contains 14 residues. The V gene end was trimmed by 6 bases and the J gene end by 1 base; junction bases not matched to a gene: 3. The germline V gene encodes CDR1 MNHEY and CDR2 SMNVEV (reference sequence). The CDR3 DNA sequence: TGTGCCAGCAGGGGGACAGGTGGCACAGATACGCAGTATTTT. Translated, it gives CASRGTGGTDTQYF.

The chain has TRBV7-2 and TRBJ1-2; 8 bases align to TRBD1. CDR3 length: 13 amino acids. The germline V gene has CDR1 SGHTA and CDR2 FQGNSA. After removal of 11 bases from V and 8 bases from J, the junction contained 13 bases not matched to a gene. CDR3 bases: TGTGCCCCCCAGACAGGGGTCGGTACCGGCTACACCTTC. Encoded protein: CAPQTGVGTGYTF.

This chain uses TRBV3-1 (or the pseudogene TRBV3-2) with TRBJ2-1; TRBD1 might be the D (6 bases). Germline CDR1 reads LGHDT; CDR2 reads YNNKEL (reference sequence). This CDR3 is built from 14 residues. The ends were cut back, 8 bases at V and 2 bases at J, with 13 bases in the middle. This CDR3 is CASQMTGPYNEQFF. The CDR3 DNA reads TGTGCCAGCCAGATGACAGGCCCCTACAATGAGCAGTTCTTC.

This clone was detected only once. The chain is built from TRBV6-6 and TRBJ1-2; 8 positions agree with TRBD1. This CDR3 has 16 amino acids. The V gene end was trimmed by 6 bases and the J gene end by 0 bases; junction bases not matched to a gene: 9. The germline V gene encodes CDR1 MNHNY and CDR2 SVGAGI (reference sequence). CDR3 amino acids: CASSPGQGSPNYGYTF. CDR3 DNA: TGTGCCAGCAGCCCCGGACAGGGCTCGCCTAACTATGGCTACACCTTC.

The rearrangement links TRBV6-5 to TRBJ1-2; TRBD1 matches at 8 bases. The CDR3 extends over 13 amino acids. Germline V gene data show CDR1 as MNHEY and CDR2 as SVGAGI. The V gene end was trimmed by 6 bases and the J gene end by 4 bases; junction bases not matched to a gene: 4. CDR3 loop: CASSLDRGYGYTF. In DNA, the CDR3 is TGTGCCAGCAGCCTAGACAGGGGCTATGGCTACACCTTC.

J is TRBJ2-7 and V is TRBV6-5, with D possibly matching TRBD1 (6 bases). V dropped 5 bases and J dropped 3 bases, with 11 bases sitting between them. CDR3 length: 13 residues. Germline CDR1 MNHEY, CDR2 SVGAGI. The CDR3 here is CASSRQDLYEQYF. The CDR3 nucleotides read TGTGCCAGCAGTCGACAGGATCTCTACGAGCAGTACTTC.

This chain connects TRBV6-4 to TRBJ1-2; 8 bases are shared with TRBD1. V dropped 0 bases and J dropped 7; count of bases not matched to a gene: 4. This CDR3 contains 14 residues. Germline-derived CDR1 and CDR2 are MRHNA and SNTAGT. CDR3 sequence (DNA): TGTGCCAGCAGTGACTCGCAGGGGGCGAGTGGCTACACCTTC. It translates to CASSDSQGASGYTF.

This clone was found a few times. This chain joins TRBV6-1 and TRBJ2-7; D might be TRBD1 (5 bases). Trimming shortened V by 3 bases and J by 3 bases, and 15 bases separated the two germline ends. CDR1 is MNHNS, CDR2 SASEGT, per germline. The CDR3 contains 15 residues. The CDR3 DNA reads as TGTGCCAGCAGTGACGGGCAGGGCCTCAACTACGAGCAGTACTTC. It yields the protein CASSDGQGLNYEQYF.

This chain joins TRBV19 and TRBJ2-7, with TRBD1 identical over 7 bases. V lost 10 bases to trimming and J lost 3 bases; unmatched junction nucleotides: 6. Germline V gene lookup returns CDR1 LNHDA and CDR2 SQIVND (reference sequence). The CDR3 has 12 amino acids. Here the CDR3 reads CATRQGDYEQYF. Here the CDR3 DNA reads TGTGCCACGAGGCAGGGGGACTACGAGCAGTACTTC.

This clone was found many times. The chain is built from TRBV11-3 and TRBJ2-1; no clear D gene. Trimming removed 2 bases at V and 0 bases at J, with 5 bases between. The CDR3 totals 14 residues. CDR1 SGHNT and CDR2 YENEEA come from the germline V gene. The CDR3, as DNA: TGTGCCAGCAGCTTACCAGGCTCCTACAATGAGCAGTTCTTC. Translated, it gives CASSLPGSYNEQFF.